The rows below give T cell receptor beta chains drawn from one sample of a study of blood T cell repertoires in COVID-19. The data were produced by immunoSEQ multiplex PCR, yet TCRdb's version contains in-frame clones alone and is incomplete. The repertoire has about 230,000 clones, roughly 80% of them found once; the top ten carry about 8%. The specimen sequenced was peripheral blood. The receptors here all came from an elderly woman with acute or convalescent COVID-19. CDR3s include the opening cysteine and the closing phenylalanine or tryptophan. A D gene is named only where the DNA matches it firmly. A row's size may be missing; if present it is once, few, many or a size class.

abundance	d_gene	v_gene	j_gene	CDR3nt	CDR3aa
NA	TRBD1	TRBV20-1	TRBJ1-1	TGCAGTGCTAGTCCGGGACAGCAAGCTTTCTTT	CSASPGQQAFF
NA	NA	TRBV30	TRBJ1-4	TGTGCCTGGAGATTATCAGCGGAAAAACTGTTTTTT	CAWRLSAEKLFF
NA	NA	TRBV6-6	TRBJ1-6	TGTGCCAGCAGCAGTATAGCCTGGGACACTTCGCGCTCCTATAATTCACCCCTCCACTTT	CASSSIAWDTSRSYNSPLHF
NA	NA	TRBV7-9	TRBJ2-1	TGTGCCAGCAGCTTAACTAGCTCTCGGCAGTTCTTC	CASSLTSSRQFF
few	TRBD1	TRBV25-1	TRBJ1-4	TGTGCCAGCAGTGCCCAGGGACAGCCGAATGAAAAACTGTTTTTT	CASSAQGQPNEKLFF
NA	TRBD1	TRBV5-4	TRBJ2-7	TGTGCCAGCAGTTTTGACAGGGGGCCCTACGAGCAGTACTTC	CASSFDRGPYEQYF
NA	NA	TRBV2	TRBJ1-1	TGTGCCAGCGGAGCGGGGGTAACTGAAGCTTTCTTT	CASGAGVTEAFF
NA	NA	TRBV11-2	TRBJ2-7	TGTGCCAGCAGCTTAGATCCGGCTAGCCTTCCCTACGAGCAGTACTTC	CASSLDPASLPYEQYF
NA	NA	TRBV5-1	TRBJ2-7	TGCGCCAGCAGCGTCGACACCAATCCCTACGAGCAGTACTTC	CASSVDTNPYEQYF
few	NA	TRBV27	TRBJ2-2	TGTGCCAGCAGTTTGACTCGCGGATCGACCGGGGAGCTGTTTTTT	CASSLTRGSTGELFF
once	TRBD2	TRBV11-2	TRBJ2-3	TGTGCCAGCAGTTCTTTTCGGGGGGGCCTAACAGATACGCAGTATTTT	CASSSFRGGLTDTQYF
NA	NA	TRBV15	TRBJ1-2	TGTGCCACCAGCAGAGGCCCAGGCATTTCTAACTATGGCTACACCTTC	CATSRGPGISNYGYTF
NA	NA	TRBV29-1	TRBJ1-2	TGCAGCGTTGAAGAGGGGGGTGGCTACACCTTC	CSVEEGGGYTF
NA	NA	TRBV6-2/TRBV6-3	TRBJ1-1	TGTGCCAGCAGTTACCTCTCCGAAGCTTTCTTT	CASSYLSEAFF
NA	TRBD1	TRBV5-1	TRBJ1-1	TGCGCCAGCAGCTTGTCCCGGGACAGGGGGAGTAACACTGAAGCTTTCTTT	CASSLSRDRGSNTEAFF
few	TRBD2	TRBV3-1/TRBV3-2	TRBJ2-5	TGTGCCAGCAGCCCGAAGCGGGGCGCCCTTATGTACCAAGAGACCCAGTACTTC	CASSPKRGALMYQETQYF
NA	NA	TRBV10-3	TRBJ1-1	TGTGCCATCAGTGACAGGACAGCGAACACTGAAGCTTTCTTT	CAISDRTANTEAFF
few	NA	TRBV20-1	TRBJ1-1	TGCAGTGCTAGGAGGGGGGGAGAAGCTTTCTTT	CSARRGGEAFF
once	TRBD2	TRBV19	TRBJ2-3	TGTGCCAGTGCTACGAGACTAGCGGGGGCCTTGGGCGGGGGAGATACGCAGTATTTT	CASATRLAGALGGGDTQYF
NA	TRBD1	TRBV7-8	TRBJ2-1	TGTGCCAGCACCAAACGGGACAGGGGGAATAGTGAGCAGTTCTTC	CASTKRDRGNSEQFF
NA	NA	TRBV7-9	TRBJ1-1	TGTGCCAGCAGCCAAGACAGTCGGCATGCTTTCTTT	CASSQDSRHAFF
NA	NA	TRBV29-1	TRBJ2-7	TGCAGCGCTGGGCAGGGAAACTACGAGCAGTACTTC	CSAGQGNYEQYF
few	NA	TRBV4-1	TRBJ1-5	TGCGCCAGCAGCCAAGACCCGGACAGCTTATGGCCCCAGCATTTT	CASSQDPDSLWPQHF
NA	TRBD2	TRBV7-9	TRBJ2-2	TGTGCCAGCAGCCCTAGCGGCGGGCCCGGGGAGCTGTTTTTT	CASSPSGGPGELFF
few	TRBD1	TRBV27	TRBJ1-4	TGTGCCAGCAGTTTATACCGGACAGGAGAAAAACTGTTTTTT	CASSLYRTGEKLFF
NA	TRBD1	TRBV19	TRBJ2-2	TGTGCCAGTAGGGAGGGGACAGGGTCGCCCGGGGAGCTGTTTTTT	CASREGTGSPGELFF
NA	NA	TRBV7-2	TRBJ2-2	TGTGCCAGCAGCACCGCCAGAACCGGGGAGCTGTTTTTT	CASSTARTGELFF
NA	TRBD2	TRBV13	TRBJ2-2	TGTGCCAGCAGCTCCCCTAGCGGCCTTAACACCGGGGAGCTGTTTTTT	CASSSPSGLNTGELFF
NA	NA	TRBV5-5	TRBJ1-6	TGTGCCAGCAGCTGGCCCCCCGGGGATAATTCACCCCTCCACTTT	CASSWPPGDNSPLHF
NA	TRBD2	TRBV7-9	TRBJ2-1	TGTGCCAGCAGACTAGGTTCGGCTAGCGGAAACAATGAGCAGTTCTTC	CASRLGSASGNNEQFF
NA	NA	TRBV15	TRBJ1-3	TGTGCCACCAGCAGAGATCCCGGGGCTGGAAACACCATATATTTT	CATSRDPGAGNTIYF
few	NA	TRBV2	TRBJ1-2	TGTGCCAGCACCTTAGGAGGGACGTGGGGTGGCTACACCTTC	CASTLGGTWGGYTF
NA	NA	TRBV6-5	TRBJ1-6	TGTGCCAGCAGGGGGGCTCGGAATTCACCCCTCCACTTT	CASRGARNSPLHF
NA	NA	TRBV19	TRBJ1-3	TGTGCCAGTAGTATGAAGCGGGGGAGTAATTCTGGAAACACCATATATTTT	CASSMKRGSNSGNTIYF
NA	NA	TRBV27	TRBJ2-1	TGTGCCAGCAGCCCCGAAAAAGCCTTAAACAATGAGCAGTTCTTC	CASSPEKALNNEQFF
NA	NA	TRBV29-1	TRBJ2-3	TGCAGCGTCGCCAAACTATCAGATACGCAGTATTTT	CSVAKLSDTQYF
few	TRBD2	TRBV6-1	TRBJ2-7	TGTGCCAGCAGTGCCAAAAGGACTAGCGGGGGCAGCTCCTACGAGCAGTACTTC	CASSAKRTSGGSSYEQYF
NA	NA	TRBV6-5	TRBJ1-1	TGTGCCAGCAATCAGGGAATGAACACTGAAGCTTTCTTT	CASNQGMNTEAFF
NA	TRBD1	TRBV6-1	TRBJ1-1	TGTGCCAGCAGTGAACGGACAGGGAGGACTGAAGCTTTCTTT	CASSERTGRTEAFF
NA	TRBD2	TRBV12-3/TRBV12-4	TRBJ2-1	TGTGCCAGCAGTCCAACTAGCGTGGGTGAGCAGTTCTTC	CASSPTSVGEQFF
NA	NA	TRBV5-1	TRBJ1-2	TGCGCCAGCAGCTTGGCAGGAAGCTATGGCTACACCTTC	CASSLAGSYGYTF
NA	TRBD2	TRBV10-2	TRBJ2-1	TGCGCCAGCAGTGCCGGCTGGGGGCGGGGGGATGAGAATGAGCAGTTCTTC	CASSAGWGRGDENEQFF
NA	TRBD2	TRBV19	TRBJ2-1	TGTGCCAGTAGTACTAGCTCAAGGGAAGCTAGCGGATCCAATGAGCAGTTCTTC	CASSTSSREASGSNEQFF
NA	TRBD2	TRBV29-1	TRBJ2-3	TGCAGCGTTGCGCCTAGCGGGTTAGGTACGCAGTATTTT	CSVAPSGLGTQYF
NA	NA	TRBV24-1	TRBJ2-6	TGTGCCACCAGTAGAGGGTCAGGCTCTGGGGCCAACGTCCTGACTTTC	CATSRGSGSGANVLTF
NA	TRBD1	TRBV19	TRBJ2-1	TGTGCCAGTAGCCTGGGACAGGCTAGGGGAAATGAGCAGTTCTTC	CASSLGQARGNEQFF
once	TRBD1	TRBV7-8	TRBJ2-6	TGTGCCAGCAGCTCGGGACAGGTAGACTTTAACTCTGGGGCCAACGTCCTGACTTTC	CASSSGQVDFNSGANVLTF
NA	NA	TRBV10-3	TRBJ2-5	TGTGCCATCAGAGGAGGGGACGGCCCCCAAGAGACCCAGTACTTC	CAIRGGDGPQETQYF
once	NA	TRBV9	TRBJ1-2	TGTGCCAGCAGCGTGAGCGGGGCTAGTGGCTACACCTTC	CASSVSGASGYTF
NA	NA	TRBV7-8	TRBJ1-2	TGTGCCAGCAGCGCCGGGACATTAGGCTACACCTTC	CASSAGTLGYTF
NA	TRBD2	TRBV27	TRBJ2-1	TGTGCCAGCGTTAGCGGGGGGAAAGGGTACAATGAGCAGTTCTTC	CASVSGGKGYNEQFF